Sequencing of this T cell receptor beta chain was carried out in a study of shared clonotypes between healthy human individuals (dated by TCRdb to the early 2020s). Regarding the study in general: A couple of women and a few men aged 18 to 49 years were included in the cohort. Per donor, three plates each were used for CD4 naive and CD4 memory, two for CD8 naive, and one for CD8 memory. Between about 0.9 and 9 billion PBMCs per donor were obtained by leukapheresis. The study deeply sequenced blood TCR repertoires of about 5 healthy adults to estimate repertoire size and the extent of clonotype sharing between individuals. To increase sequencing depth and limit assay-specific biases, different laboratories used diverse techniques to prepare libraries and sequence TCR repertoires.

Using the deep immunoSEQ assay, multiplex PCR amplified TCR CDR3 regions from genomic DNA. Extracted genomic DNA from each cell subset was spread evenly across all wells of several immunoSEQ 96-well plates, with each plate serving as a replicate. For sorted subsets, each replicate PCR was loaded with 200 to 250 ng genomic DNA, equivalent to 25,000 to 35,000 T cell genomes. The purified libraries were quantified using a Qubit 3.0 fluorometer, sized with a Bioanalyzer 2100, and then quantified again using the KAPA Library Quantification kit. Every immunoSEQ 96-well plate was sequenced on a dedicated single-read 150-cycle Illumina NextSeq 550 flow cell. Concerning the study's data processing: Because the immunoSEQ output held only junctional sequences and lacked quality scores, the filtering could not match the filtering applied to full-length reads. Sequences were annotated with PyIR, a Python wrapper for IgBLAST v1.9, using IMGT germline references to assign V/J genes and CDR3. Any read was removed if the V/J assignment was weak (E-value above 1e-6), the CDR3 was missing, or the read contained stop codons, out-of-frame junctions, or ambiguous translated residues. V3J clonotypes were defined by identical inferred V gene, J gene, and CDR3 amino acid sequence. Percentage overlap between repertoires was computed as shared unique clonotypes divided by the size of the smaller repertoire. RTK rarefaction, the Chao1 estimator, and Recon v2.1 estimates of unobserved clonotypes were used to assess repertoire richness. OLGA was used to compute generation probabilities for all TCRbeta clonotypes that the gDNA method yielded from a handful of donors. What TCRdb holds here is the immuneACCESS table cut down to in-frame rearrangements. Part of the clones is not present; checked against another copy, under half of the missing clones reflect an unresolved V gene, and the others are unexplained. Clonal size and the V and J genes are those of that table, whereas D and trimming came from the DNA. This sample has around 1.5 million clones in its table, and 95% to 99% of those were observed once. The top ten constitute 0.4% to 0.45% of the sample.

Details on this clone: It has no known antigen specificity. No quality values exist for individual bases; no much larger clone is one base distant. Other nucleotide sequences in the sample specify the same CDR3.

Results the study describes overall, beyond this receptor: Naive subsets generally had larger estimated clonotype richness than memory subsets did. Pairwise subsampling indicated that sequencing depth was expected to affect the degree of clonotype sharing among donors. Rarefaction of sorted-subset datasets indicated incomplete sequencing despite the large sequencing depth. Sampling was restricted to blood, and TCR repertoires in tissues likely differ from the TCR repertoires found in blood. Sharing across four donors was observed for roughly 5.4% of naive CD4, 3% to 3.5% of naive CD8, roughly 2.4% of memory CD4, and about 0.4% of memory CD8 clonotypes. Because the study included only a small number of donors, the genetic and exposure-history diversity represented was limited. Higher generation probabilities were observed for clonotypes shared by all four sorted-subset donors than for non-shared clonotypes.

The CDR3, cysteine through phenylalanine, is 14 amino acids long. The read is trimmed to its CDR3 DNA, 42 bases read in frame from base 1. The CDR1 and CDR2 encoded by the germline V gene (reference sequence) are SEHNR and FQNEAQ. V gives up 0 bases and J gives up 3 bases, and the segment between their germline ends measures 9 bases. Healthy HIV-negative adults with no recently reported acute infections or vaccinations were included as donors. Every donor was a Caucasian adult living in Nashville, Tennessee, USA. CD4+ T cells were enriched through magnetic negative selection, after which naive cells were positively selected on CD45RA and the remaining negative fraction served as the memory subset. Blood was obtained by leukapheresis, after which PBMCs were separated by Ficoll-Histopaque density gradient centrifugation and cryopreserved in liquid nitrogen vapor phase. Analytical flow cytometry was used to check the purity and quantity of every magnetically sorted T cell population. Genomic DNA was isolated from each sorted fraction and quantified by UV absorbance on a Nanodrop 2000c.

The V gene is TRBV7-9 and the J gene is TRBJ2-7; possibly the D gene is TRBD2, per 5 matching bases. The sample comprised naive CD4+ T cells sorted from blood. The sample's cell subset or site label, decoded: CD45RA+ positively selected. The source of this sequence is a young man in good health. The CDR3 amino acid sequence is: CASSLAGVDYEQYF. At the DNA level, the sequence is TGTGCCAGCAGCTTAGCGGGAGTTGACTACGAGCAGTACTTC. The variable domain in full, with residues beyond the CDR3 obtained from the reference TRBV7-9 and TRBJ2-7 genes, is DTGVSQNPRHKITKRGQNVTFRCDPISEHNRLYWYRQTLGQGPEFLTYFQNEAQLEKSRLLSDRFSAERPKGSFSTLEIQRTEQGDSAMYLCASSLAGVDYEQYFGPGTRLTVT.